The source of this TCR beta chain is a study of control samples from healthy donors and cancer patients. TCRdb keeps only in-frame clones here, not all; method: immunoSEQ multiplex PCR. The table includes around 84,000 clones, roughly 91% detected once. Germline CDR1 is LGHDT and CDR2 is YNNKEL (reference sequence). The CDR3 is 17 residues long. V lost 2 bases and J 0 bases, leaving 13 bases between the germline ends. The J gene is TRBJ2-2, the V gene TRBV3-1 (or the pseudogene TRBV3-2), with no clear D. This clonotype was sampled from a man aged 25-40 years in good health. The sequenced sample was blood. CDR3 loop: CASSQTRPTANTGELFF. CDR3 nucleotide sequence: TGTGCCAGCAGCCAAACGCGGCCGACGGCGAACACCGGGGAGCTGTTTTTT.